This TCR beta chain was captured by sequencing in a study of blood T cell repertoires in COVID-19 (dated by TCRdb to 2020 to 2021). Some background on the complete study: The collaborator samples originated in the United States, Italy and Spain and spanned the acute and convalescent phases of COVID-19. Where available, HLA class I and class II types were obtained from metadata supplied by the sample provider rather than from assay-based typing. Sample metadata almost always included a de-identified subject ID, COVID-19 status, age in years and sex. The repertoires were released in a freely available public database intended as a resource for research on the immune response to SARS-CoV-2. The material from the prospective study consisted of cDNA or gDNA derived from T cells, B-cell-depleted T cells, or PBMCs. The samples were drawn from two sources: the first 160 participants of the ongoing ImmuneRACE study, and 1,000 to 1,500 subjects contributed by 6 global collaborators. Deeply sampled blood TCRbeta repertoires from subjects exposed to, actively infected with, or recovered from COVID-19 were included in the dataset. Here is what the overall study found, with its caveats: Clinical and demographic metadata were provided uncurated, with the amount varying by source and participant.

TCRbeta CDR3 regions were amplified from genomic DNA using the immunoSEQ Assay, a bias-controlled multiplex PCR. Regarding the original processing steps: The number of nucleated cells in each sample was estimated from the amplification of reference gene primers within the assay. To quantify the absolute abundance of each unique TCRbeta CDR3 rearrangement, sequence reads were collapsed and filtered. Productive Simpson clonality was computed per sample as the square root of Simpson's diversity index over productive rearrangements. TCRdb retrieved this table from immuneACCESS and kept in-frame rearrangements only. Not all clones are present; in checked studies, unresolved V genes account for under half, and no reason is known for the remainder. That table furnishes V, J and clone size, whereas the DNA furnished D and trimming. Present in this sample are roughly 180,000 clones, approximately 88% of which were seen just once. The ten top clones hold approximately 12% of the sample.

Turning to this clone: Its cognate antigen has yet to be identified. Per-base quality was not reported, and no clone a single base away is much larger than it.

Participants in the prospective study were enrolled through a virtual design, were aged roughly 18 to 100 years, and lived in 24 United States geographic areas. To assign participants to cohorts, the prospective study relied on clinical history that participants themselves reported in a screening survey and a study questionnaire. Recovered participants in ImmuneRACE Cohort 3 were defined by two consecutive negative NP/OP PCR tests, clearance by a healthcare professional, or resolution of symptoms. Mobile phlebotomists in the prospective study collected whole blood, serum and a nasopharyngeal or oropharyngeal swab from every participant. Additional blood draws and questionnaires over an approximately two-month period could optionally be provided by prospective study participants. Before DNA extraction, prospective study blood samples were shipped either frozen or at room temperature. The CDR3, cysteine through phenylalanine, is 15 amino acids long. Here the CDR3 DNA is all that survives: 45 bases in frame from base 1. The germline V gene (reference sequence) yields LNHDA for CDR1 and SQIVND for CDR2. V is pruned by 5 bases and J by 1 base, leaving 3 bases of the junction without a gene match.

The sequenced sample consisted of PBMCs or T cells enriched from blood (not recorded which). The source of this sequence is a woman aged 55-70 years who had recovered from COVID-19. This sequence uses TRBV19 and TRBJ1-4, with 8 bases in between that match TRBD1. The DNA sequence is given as TGTGCCAGTAGTCTTGGGACAGGAACTAATGAAAAACTGTTTTTT. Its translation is CASSLGTGTNEKLFF.